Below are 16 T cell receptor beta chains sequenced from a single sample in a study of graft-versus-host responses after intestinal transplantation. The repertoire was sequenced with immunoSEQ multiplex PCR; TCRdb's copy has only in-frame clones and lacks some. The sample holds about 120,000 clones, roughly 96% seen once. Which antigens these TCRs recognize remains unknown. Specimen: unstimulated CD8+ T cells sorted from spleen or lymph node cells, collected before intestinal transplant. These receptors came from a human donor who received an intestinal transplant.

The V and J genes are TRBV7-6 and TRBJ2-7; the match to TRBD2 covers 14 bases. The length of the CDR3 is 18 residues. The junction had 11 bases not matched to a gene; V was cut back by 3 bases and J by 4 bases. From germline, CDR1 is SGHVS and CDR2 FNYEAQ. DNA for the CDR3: TGTGCCAGCAGCTTCCTCCGGGGTGGGACTAGCGGGAGATACGAGCAGTACTTC. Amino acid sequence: CASSFLRGGTSGRYEQYF.

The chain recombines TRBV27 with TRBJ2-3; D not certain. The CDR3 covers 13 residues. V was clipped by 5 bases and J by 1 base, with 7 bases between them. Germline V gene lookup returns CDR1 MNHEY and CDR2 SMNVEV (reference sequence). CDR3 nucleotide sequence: TGTGCCAGCAGTCCCCGGCGCACAGATACGCAGTATTTT. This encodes CASSPRRTDTQYF.

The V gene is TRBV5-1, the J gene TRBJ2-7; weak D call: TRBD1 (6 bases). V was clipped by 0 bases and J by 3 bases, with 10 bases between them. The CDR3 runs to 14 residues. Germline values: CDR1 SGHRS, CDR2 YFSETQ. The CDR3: CASSLEGVDYEQYF. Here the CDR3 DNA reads TGCGCCAGCAGCTTGGAGGGGGTAGACTACGAGCAGTACTTC.

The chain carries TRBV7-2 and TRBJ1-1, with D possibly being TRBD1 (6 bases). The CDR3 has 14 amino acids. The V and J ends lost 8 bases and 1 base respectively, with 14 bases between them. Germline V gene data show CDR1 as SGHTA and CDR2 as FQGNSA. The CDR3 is CASRPGTSNTEAFF. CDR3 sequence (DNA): TGTGCCAGCCGACCCGGGACATCGAACACTGAAGCTTTCTTT.

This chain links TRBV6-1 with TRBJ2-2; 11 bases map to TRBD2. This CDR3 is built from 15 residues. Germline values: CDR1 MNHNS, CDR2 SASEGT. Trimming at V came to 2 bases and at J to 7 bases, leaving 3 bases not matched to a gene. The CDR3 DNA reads TGTGCCAGCAGTGAATTTAGCGGGAGGGGCGGGGAGCTGTTTTTT. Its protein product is CASSEFSGRGGELFF.

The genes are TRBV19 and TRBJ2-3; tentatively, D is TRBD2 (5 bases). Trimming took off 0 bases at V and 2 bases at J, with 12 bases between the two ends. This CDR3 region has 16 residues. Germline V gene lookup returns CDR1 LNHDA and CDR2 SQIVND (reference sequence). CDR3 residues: CASSIEGVTPTDTQYF. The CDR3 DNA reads TGTGCCAGTAGTATAGAGGGAGTCACCCCCACAGATACGCAGTATTTT.

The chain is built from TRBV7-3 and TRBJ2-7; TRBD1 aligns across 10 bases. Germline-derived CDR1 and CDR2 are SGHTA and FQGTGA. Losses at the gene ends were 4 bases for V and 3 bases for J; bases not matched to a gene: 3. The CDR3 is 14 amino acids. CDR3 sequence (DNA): TGTGCCAGCAGCTCCGGGACAGGGGACTACGAGCAGTACTTC. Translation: CASSSGTGDYEQYF.

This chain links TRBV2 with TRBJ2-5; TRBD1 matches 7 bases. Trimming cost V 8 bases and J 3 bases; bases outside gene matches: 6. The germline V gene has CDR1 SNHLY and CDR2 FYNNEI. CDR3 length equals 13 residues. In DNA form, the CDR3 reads TGTGCCAGCCGACGACAGGGTAAAGAGACCCAGTACTTC. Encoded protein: CASRRQGKETQYF.

The CDR3 DNA reads TGTGCCAGCGCCGGCGGGAACTCCTACGAGCAGTACTTC. Translated, it gives CASAGGNSYEQYF. V usage is TRBV2 and J usage is TRBJ2-7; D is possibly TRBD2 (6 bases). The CDR3 has 13 residues. Trimming cost V 8 bases and J 0 bases, with 11 bases left between them. Germline values: CDR1 SNHLY, CDR2 FYNNEI.

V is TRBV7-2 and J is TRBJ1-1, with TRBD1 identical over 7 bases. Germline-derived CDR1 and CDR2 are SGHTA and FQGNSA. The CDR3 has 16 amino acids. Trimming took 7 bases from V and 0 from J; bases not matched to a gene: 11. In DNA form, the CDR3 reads TGTGCCAGCAATAGGGGGACAGATAATATGAACACTGAAGCTTTCTTT. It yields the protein CASNRGTDNMNTEAFF.

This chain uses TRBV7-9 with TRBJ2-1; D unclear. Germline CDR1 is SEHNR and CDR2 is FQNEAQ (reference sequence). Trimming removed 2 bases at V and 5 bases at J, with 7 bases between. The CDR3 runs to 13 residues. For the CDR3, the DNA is TGTGCCAGCAGCTTAACAGCTAACAATGAGCAGTTCTTC. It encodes CASSLTANNEQFF. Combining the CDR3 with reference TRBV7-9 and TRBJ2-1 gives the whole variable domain DTGVSQNPRHKITKRGQNVTFRCDPISEHNRLYWYRQTLGQGPEFLTYFQNEAQLEKSRLLSDRFSAERPKGSFSTLEIQRTEQGDSAMYLCASSLTANNEQFFGPGTRLTVL.

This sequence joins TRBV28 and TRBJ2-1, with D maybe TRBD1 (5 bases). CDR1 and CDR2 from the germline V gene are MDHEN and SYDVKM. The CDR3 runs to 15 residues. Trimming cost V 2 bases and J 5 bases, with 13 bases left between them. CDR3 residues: CASSLGSLGDNEQFF. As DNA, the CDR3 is TGTGCCAGCAGTTTAGGTTCTCTAGGGGACAATGAGCAGTTCTTC.

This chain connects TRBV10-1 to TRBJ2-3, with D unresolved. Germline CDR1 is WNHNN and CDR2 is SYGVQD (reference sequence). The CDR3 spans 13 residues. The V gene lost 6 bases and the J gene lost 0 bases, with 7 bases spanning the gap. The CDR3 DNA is TGCGCCAGCAGGGAATCTAGCACAGATACGCAGTATTTT. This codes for CASRESSTDTQYF.

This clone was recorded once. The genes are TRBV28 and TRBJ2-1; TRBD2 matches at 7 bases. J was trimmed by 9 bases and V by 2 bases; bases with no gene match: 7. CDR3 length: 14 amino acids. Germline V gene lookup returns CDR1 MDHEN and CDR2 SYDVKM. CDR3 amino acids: CASSLVTSAGEQFF. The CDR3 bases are TGTGCCAGCAGTTTAGTCACTAGCGCTGGTGAGCAGTTCTTC.

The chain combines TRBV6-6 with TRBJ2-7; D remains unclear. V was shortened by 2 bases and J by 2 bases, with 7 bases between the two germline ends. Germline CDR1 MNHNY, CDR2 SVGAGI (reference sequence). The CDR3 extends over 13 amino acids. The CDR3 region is CASSYVSAYEQYF. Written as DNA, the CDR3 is TGTGCCAGCAGTTACGTTAGTGCCTACGAGCAGTACTTC.

The CDR3 coding sequence is TGTGCCAGCAGTTTCGACAGGGCGGGCTATGGCTACACCTTC. Its protein is CASSFDRAGYGYTF. The chain couples TRBV28 to TRBJ1-2, with 7 bases lining up with TRBD1. V lost 3 bases to trimming and J lost 4 bases; unmatched junction nucleotides: 5. This CDR3 comprises 14 residues. Germline V gene lookup returns CDR1 MDHEN and CDR2 SYDVKM.